This section outlines one T cell receptor beta chain sequence together with its context. The data originate from a study of shared clonotypes between healthy human individuals. Positive CCR7 selection of CD45RO-negative cells yielded the naive CD8 cells, and terminally differentiated effector memory CD45RA+ cells were excluded. Tens of thousands of T cell genomes (roughly 190 ng DNA) went into each sorted-subset replicate. Profiling relied on immunoSEQ multiplex PCR, and the TCRdb table lists in-frame clones only, not all of them. In the table there are around 1,900,000 clones, around 93% of which are singletons. There are 13 residues in the CDR3. Germline V lookup: CDR1 SNHLY, CDR2 FYNNEI. V was pared by 3 bases and J by 12 bases, with 9 bases of the junction left unmatched.

Sequenced input: naive CD8+ T cells from PBMCs. This clonotype was obtained from a young man in good health. Some clones in this sample may be carry-over from other donors' samples. This chain uses TRBV2 with TRBJ2-7, with 9 bases identical to TRBD2. The chain's CDR3 is CASSERLAGSTYF. As DNA, the CDR3 is TGTGCCAGCAGTGAGAGGCTAGCGGGAAGTACGTACTTC.